What follows are 18 T cell receptor beta chains derived from one specimen sequenced in a study of shared clonotypes between healthy human individuals. The table came from immunoSEQ multiplex PCR; TCRdb's copy has only in-frame clones and leaves some out. The data hold around 510,000 clones, with around 80% observed a single time. Material for sequencing was PBMCs. These receptors came from a woman aged 40-49 years in good health. Some clones in this sample may be carry-over from other donors' samples.

J is TRBJ2-1 and V is TRBV27; D may be TRBD2 (6 bases). The CDR3 consists of 14 residues. V was clipped by 6 bases and J by 4 bases, with 13 bases between them. The germline V gene has CDR1 MNHEY and CDR2 SMNVEV (reference sequence). CDR3 residues: CASSRGTAYNEQFF. The CDR3 DNA follows: TGTGCCAGCAGCCGCGGGACCGCATACAATGAGCAGTTCTTC.

This rearrangement joins TRBV29-1 to TRBJ2-1; TRBD1 is a possible D gene (5 bases). Germline values: CDR1 SQVTM, CDR2 ANQGSEA. V lost 3 bases, J lost 0 bases, and 12 bases lay in between. CDR3 length: 15 amino acids. The CDR3 region is CSVDGAVSSYNEQFF. CDR3 sequence (DNA): TGCAGCGTTGATGGGGCGGTCAGCTCCTACAATGAGCAGTTCTTC.

V gene TRBV11-2 combines with J gene TRBJ2-3; the match to TRBD1 covers 7 bases. The CDR3 spans 15 residues. CDR1 is SGHAT, CDR2 FQNNGV, per germline. With 3 bases clipped from V and 4 bases from J, the junction kept 7 bases outside the gene matches. The CDR3 loop is CASSFRGWGADTQYF. As DNA, the CDR3 is TGTGCCAGCAGCTTCAGGGGGTGGGGAGCAGATACGCAGTATTTT.

As to this clone: A much larger clone differs by one base, so this may be a read error. The V gene is TRBV21-1, the J gene TRBJ2-7. TRBV21-1 is given as a pseudogene. The CDR3 sequence is 17 residues long. This CDR3 is CASSKGGKGSSGYKQYF. As DNA, the CDR3 is TGTGCCAGCAGCAAAGGGGGAAAAGGGTCCTCAGGCTACAAGCAGTACTTC.

The V call is TRBV5-6, the J call TRBJ2-5, with a tentative D call TRBD2 (5 bases). Between the trimmed V and J ends, which lost 2 bases and 11 bases, there was a span of 25 bases. Germline loops: CDR1 SGHDT, CDR2 YYEEEE. This CDR3 is built from 16 residues. The CDR3 coding sequence is TGTGCCAGCAGCTTCCCGGGTTCGGGGAAGGTGGGAGAGCAGTACTTC. This codes for CASSFPGSGKVGEQYF.

This chain uses TRBV7-9 with TRBJ2-5; D gene uncertain. V gave up 1 base and J gave up 1 base, with 7 bases separating them. This CDR3 is built from 14 residues. Germline V gene lookup returns CDR1 SEHNR and CDR2 FQNEAQ (reference sequence). CDR3 DNA sequence: TGTGCCAGCAGCTTAGGTTTCAGCCAAGAGACCCAGTACTTC. Amino acids: CASSLGFSQETQYF.

The J gene is TRBJ1-2, the V gene TRBV5-8; possible D gene TRBD1, 6 bases. The ends were cut back, 4 bases at V and 7 bases at J, with 11 bases in the middle. From germline, CDR1 is SGHTS and CDR2 YDEGEE. The CDR3 runs 12 residues. The CDR3 coding sequence is TGTGCCAGCAGCAGAAACAGGGCTGGCTACACCTTC. It translates to CASSRNRAGYTF.

This clone was picked up a small number of times. This chain connects TRBV28 to TRBJ2-5; perhaps TRBD2 as D (7 bases). The tail of the sequence fits TRBJ2-7 better, so the J call may be wrong. The CDR3 is 12 amino acids. Germline V lookup: CDR1 MDHEN, CDR2 SYDVKM. In DNA form, the CDR3 reads TGTGCCACCCTAAGGGGGGAGGGCGAGCAGTACTTC. It is translated as CATLRGEGEQYF.

The chain recombines TRBV19 with TRBJ1-1; no firm D call. Germline V CDR1 and CDR2: LNHDA, SQIVND (reference sequence). This CDR3 is built from 15 residues. V was clipped by 9 bases and J by 0 bases, with 17 bases between them. The CDR3 DNA is TGTGCCAGCTCCGGGGTAAATGTCATGAACACTGAAGCTTTCTTT. This translates into CASSGVNVMNTEAFF.

This clone was seen just once. The chain recombines TRBV29-1 with TRBJ2-7, with a tentative D call TRBD1 (6 bases). The CDR3 consists of 13 residues. V dropped 7 bases and J dropped 0 bases, with 13 bases sitting between them. Germline V gene data show CDR1 as SQVTM and CDR2 as ANQGSEA. The CDR3 here is CSAVLDSSYEQYF. The CDR3 nucleotides read TGCAGCGCTGTTTTGGACAGCTCCTACGAGCAGTACTTC.

Concerning this clone itself: This is likely an artifact of a read error, given a far larger clone one base away. The chain carries TRBV30 and TRBJ2-2; no firm D call. The germline V gene encodes CDR1 GTSNPN and CDR2 SVGIG (reference sequence). This CDR3 is built from 12 residues. CDR3 bases: TGTACCTGGTCGTGGGACACCGGGGAGCTGTTTTTT. Its protein product is CTWSWDTGELFF.

The V and J genes are TRBV15 and TRBJ2-5, with TRBD2 matching 9 bases. Germline V gene data show CDR1 as LNHNV and CDR2 as YYDKDF (reference sequence). J was trimmed by 10 bases and V by 5 bases; bases with no gene match: 11. This CDR3 is built from 14 residues. For the CDR3, the DNA is TGTGCCACCAGCGGAGGACTAGCGATTTCCCACCAGTACTTC. Residues: CATSGGLAISHQYF.

V and J are TRBV15 and TRBJ2-7, with 11 bases fitting TRBD2. Trimming took 0 bases from V and 2 from J; bases not matched to a gene: 3. Germline CDR1 is LNHNV and CDR2 is YYDKDF (reference sequence). The CDR3 sequence is 16 residues long. CDR3 DNA: TGTGCCACCAGCAGAGAGGGACTAGCGGACACCTACGAGCAGTACTTC. This encodes CATSREGLADTYEQYF.

The V call is TRBV19, the J call TRBJ2-7; D remains unclear. Deletions cut 5 bases from V and 2 bases from J, with 10 bases between. The CDR3 runs to 13 residues. Germline CDR1 and CDR2: LNHDA and SQIVND (reference sequence). The CDR3 sequence: CASSAEVTYEQYF. CDR3 sequence (DNA): TGTGCCAGTAGTGCCGAGGTGACCTACGAGCAGTACTTC. Combining the CDR3 with reference TRBV19 and TRBJ2-7 gives the whole variable domain DGGITQSPKYLFRKEGQNVTLSCEQNLNHDAMYWYRQDPGQGLRLIYYSQIVNDFQKGDIAEGYSVSREKKESFPLTVTSAQKNPTAFYLCASSAEVTYEQYFGPGTRLTVT.

This clone has only one observation. This chain uses TRBV2 with TRBJ2-7, with TRBD1 matching 8 bases. This CDR3 contains 15 residues. The junction had 14 bases not matched to a gene; V was cut back by 10 bases and J by 3 bases. CDR1 SNHLY and CDR2 FYNNEI come from the germline V gene. The CDR3 coding sequence is TGTGCCATCCTTCTTTTGGGACAGGACTTCTACGAGCAGTACTTC. This codes for CAILLLGQDFYEQYF.

V usage is TRBV6-4 and J usage is TRBJ2-1; D may be TRBD1 or TRBD2 (5 bases each). The V gene's germline CDR1 is MRHNA and CDR2 SNTAGT. V lost 4 bases and J lost 9, with 16 bases in between. This CDR3 spans 14 amino acids. CDR3 in amino acids: CASSVEGTLGEQFF. The CDR3 DNA sequence: TGTGCCAGCAGTGTTGAAGGGACGCTTGGTGAGCAGTTCTTC.

The chain is built from TRBV7-3 and TRBJ2-1; 10 bases line up with TRBD2. Trimming took 5 bases from V and 9 from J; bases not matched to a gene: 10. The CDR3 contains 15 residues. Looked up from germline, CDR1 is SGHTA and CDR2 is FQGTGA. The CDR3, as DNA: TGTGCCAGCAGCCCGCTAGCGGGAGACCTTGCTGAGCAGTTCTTC. Protein product: CASSPLAGDLAEQFF.

About this clone: A read error may be the cause here, since a much bigger clone is one base away. The genes are TRBV4-3 and TRBJ2-3; D is unclear. V was clipped by 5 bases and J by 3 bases, with 15 bases between them. CDR3 length equals 15 residues. CDR1 is LGHNA, CDR2 YSLEER, per germline. CDR3 nucleotide sequence: TGCGCCAGCAGCAAAGTCAACCACGGTACAGATACGCAGTATTTT. Amino acid sequence: CASSKVNHGTDTQYF.